The 28 T cell receptor beta chains reported below all come from one sample, sequenced in a study of T cells in Graves' hyperthyroidism and ophthalmopathy. Amplified regions were TCR beta CDR3 sequences from RNA transcripts. First-round RT-PCR targeting the TCR CDR3 was performed with the HTBI primer set. TCRdb re-derived calls from the multiplex PCR reads in MiXCR, one entry per CDR3 protein. The repertoire holds about 410,000 distinct CDR3 sequences, over 12% seen once, with roughly an eighth in the top ten. The sequenced sample was blood. These receptors were obtained from a man aged 18 to 30 with Graves' ophthalmopathy.

This clonotype was seen repeatedly, ten times or more. V and J are TRBV12-3 or TRBV12-4 and TRBJ1-5, with 7 bases lining up with TRBD1. This CDR3 comprises 16 residues. Losses at the gene ends were 5 bases for V and 6 bases for J; bases not matched to a gene: 13. CDR3 bases: TGTGCCAGCAGTGGCCCTTCAGGGGCAGGGGGTCAGCCCCAGCATTTT. Translating gives CASSGPSGAGGQPQHF.

A word on this clonotype: A read error may be the cause here, since a much bigger clone is one base away. V is TRBV15 and J is TRBJ2-5, with 7 positions matching TRBD2. Per the germline V gene, CDR1 is LNHNV and CDR2 is YYDKDF (reference sequence). There are 16 residues in the CDR3. Losses at the gene ends were 1 base for V and 10 bases for J; bases not matched to a gene: 15. The CDR3 is CATSRASSGDKRIQYF. In DNA, the CDR3 is TGTGCCACCAGCAGAGCTTCTAGCGGAGATAAACGGATCCAGTACTTC.

This clonotype was seen many times. The gene calls are TRBV27 and TRBJ1-1; 8 bases agree with TRBD1. The CDR3 is 19 residues long. Germline loops: CDR1 MNHEY, CDR2 SMNVEV (reference sequence). The V segment lost 7 bases and the J segment 1 base; nucleotides outside the gene matches: 20. The CDR3 region is CASNSGSGQGGVKNTEAFF. CDR3 nucleotides: TGTGCCAGCAACTCAGGGTCTGGACAGGGTGGGGTTAAGAACACTGAAGCTTTCTTT.

This clonotype was detected ten times or more. V and J are TRBV27 and TRBJ2-1; 11 bases map to TRBD2. The V segment lost 2 bases and the J segment 4 bases; nucleotides outside the gene matches: 4. Germline V gene sequence: CDR1 MNHEY, CDR2 SMNVEV (reference sequence). The CDR3 has 16 residues. The CDR3 bases are TGTGCCAGCAGTTTAGCCTCTAGCGGGGGGTACAATGAGCAGTTCTTC. It encodes CASSLASSGGYNEQFF.

This clonotype was observed at least ten times. This chain links TRBV20-1 with TRBJ1-1; possible D gene TRBD1, 5 bases. This CDR3 has 14 amino acids. CDR1 DFQATT and CDR2 SNEGSKA come from the germline V gene (reference sequence). Trimming stripped 1 base from V and 0 bases from J, with 9 bases between. The CDR3, as DNA: TGCAGTGCTAGAGTGAGGGACCTGAACACTGAAGCTTTCTTT. Protein sequence: CSARVRDLNTEAFF.

The V gene is TRBV20-1, the J gene TRBJ1-2; 7 nucleotides match TRBD1. The CDR3 spans 14 residues. Germline-derived CDR1 and CDR2 are DFQATT and SNEGSKA (reference sequence). Unmatched junction bases numbered 11, after V lost 5 bases and J lost 5 bases. CDR3 sequence reads: CSAPRQGVEYGYTF. The CDR3 bases are TGCAGTGCTCCCCGTCAGGGGGTCGAATATGGCTACACCTTC.

This rearrangement joins TRBV15 to TRBJ1-2, with D unresolved. Trimming removed 4 bases from V and 5 bases from J, with 17 bases in between. This CDR3 contains 15 residues. The germline V gene encodes CDR1 LNHNV and CDR2 YYDKDF (reference sequence). The CDR3 spells CATSTTTAITYGYTF. CDR3 DNA: TGTGCCACCAGCACAACGACGGCTATTACTTATGGCTACACCTTC.

V usage is TRBV15 and J usage is TRBJ1-5, with D hard to call. The CDR3 extends over 15 amino acids. V was shortened by 7 bases and J by 2 bases, with 15 bases between the two germline ends. Germline V CDR1 and CDR2: LNHNV, YYDKDF (reference sequence). CDR3 loop: CATTQSGIRNQPQHF. The DNA for the CDR3 is TGTGCCACCACCCAGTCCGGGATTCGCAATCAGCCCCAGCATTTT.

The rearrangement uses TRBV18 and TRBJ1-2, with TRBD1 matching over 8 bases. The CDR3 loop spans 14 amino acids. J was trimmed by 3 bases and V by 4 bases; bases with no gene match: 4. The germline V gene encodes CDR1 KGHSH and CDR2 LQKENI. The CDR3 DNA follows: TGTGCCAGCTCACAGGCGACAGGGGACTATGGCTACACCTTC. Protein: CASSQATGDYGYTF.

The chain combines TRBV6-1 with TRBJ2-1, with a possible D match to TRBD1 (9 bases). This CDR3 has 15 residues. V was clipped by 7 bases and J by 5 bases, with 18 bases between them. The germline V gene has CDR1 MNHNS and CDR2 SASEGT. The CDR3 nucleotides read TGTGCCAGCAACAGGGGGCTAGCGGGTAACAATGAGCAGTTCTTC. It translates to CASNRGLAGNNEQFF.

This clonotype was seen ten or more times. This chain links TRBV27 with TRBJ2-1; D gene uncertain. Germline loops: CDR1 MNHEY, CDR2 SMNVEV (reference sequence). The CDR3 covers 13 residues. Trimming left V 0 bases short and J 4 bases short, with 4 bases between. CDR3 in amino acids: CASSLSVYNEQFF. DNA for the CDR3: TGTGCCAGCAGTTTATCGGTATACAATGAGCAGTTCTTC.

Concerning this clonotype itself: A read error may be the cause here, since a much bigger clone is one base away. In nucleotides, the CDR3 is TGCAGTGCCTCGGGACAGAGGGCCGGCGAGCAGTACTTC. Translating gives CSASGQRAGEQYF. The chain employs TRBV20-1 and TRBJ2-7; TRBD1 aligns across 7 bases. CDR3 length equals 13 residues. CDR1 DFQATT and CDR2 SNEGSKA come from the germline V gene (reference sequence). After removal of 6 bases from V and 6 bases from J, the junction contained 11 bases not matched to a gene.

This clonotype occurred many times. The chain employs TRBV20-1 and TRBJ1-2, with D possibly TRBD1 on 6 matching bases. The germline V gene encodes CDR1 DFQATT and CDR2 SNEGSKA (reference sequence). The CDR3 loop spans 13 amino acids. Trimming removed 3 bases from V and 3 bases from J, with 11 bases in between. The CDR3 here is CSASQGRDYGYTF. Here the CDR3 DNA reads TGCAGTGCTAGCCAGGGGAGGGACTATGGCTACACCTTC.

This clonotype was recorded at least ten times. The chain joins TRBV18 to TRBJ1-2, with D perhaps TRBD1 (6 bases). This CDR3 has 13 amino acids. CDR1 and CDR2 from the germline V gene are KGHSH and LQKENI. V lost 1 base and J lost 4, with 7 bases in between. The CDR3 here is CASSPRDTYGYTF. The CDR3 nucleotides are TGTGCCAGCTCACCACGGGACACCTATGGCTACACCTTC.

This clonotype was seen ten or more times. This sequence joins TRBV7-9 and TRBJ1-2; D is possibly TRBD1 (6 bases). The V end was cut by 4 bases, the J end by 4 bases, with 22 bases between. Germline lookup yields CDR1 SEHNR and CDR2 FQNEAQ (reference sequence). The CDR3 has 17 residues. The CDR3 here is CASSSTLKGGPSYGYTF. Written as DNA, the CDR3 is TGTGCCAGCAGCTCCACACTGAAAGGGGGTCCCTCCTATGGCTACACCTTC.

This clonotype was seen repeatedly, ten times or more. The chain carries TRBV3-1 and TRBJ2-1, with 7 bases aligning to TRBD2. This CDR3 region has 16 residues. J gave up 8 bases and V 0 bases, and 10 bases lay outside the gene matches. Germline CDR1 is LGHDT and CDR2 is YNNKEL (reference sequence). The CDR3 spells CASSQDFPGGGDEQFF. The CDR3 DNA is TGTGCCAGCAGCCAAGATTTCCCGGGAGGCGGTGATGAGCAGTTCTTC.

This clonotype occurred many times. The V and J genes are TRBV4-1 and TRBJ1-2; D is ambiguous. The CDR3 runs 16 residues. Germline V CDR1 and CDR2: MGHRA, YSYEKL. V was trimmed by 0 bases and J by 0 bases, leaving 11 bases between them. The CDR3 DNA is TGCGCCAGCAGCCAAGATCCCCACACGGCTAACTATGGCTACACCTTC. Translating gives CASSQDPHTANYGYTF.

This clonotype came up many times. V is TRBV24-1 and J is TRBJ2-7; TRBD1 aligns across 8 bases. Germline loops: CDR1 KGHDR, CDR2 SFDVKD. V gave up 4 bases and J gave up 2 bases; unmatched junction bases: 9. CDR3 length: 16 residues. The CDR3, as DNA: TGTGCCACCAGTGAGGAGGAGGACAGGGTCACCTACGAGCAGTACTTC. Protein sequence: CATSEEEDRVTYEQYF.

This clonotype was recorded at least ten times. The J gene is TRBJ1-2, the V gene TRBV20-1, with 8 bases identical to TRBD1. The CDR3 totals 17 residues. CDR1 and CDR2 from the germline V gene are DFQATT and SNEGSKA (reference sequence). J gave up 4 bases and V 6 bases, and 19 bases lay outside the gene matches. The chain's CDR3 is CSARVPTGGTFFYGYTF. CDR3 bases: TGCAGTGCCAGGGTCCCAACAGGGGGAACTTTCTTCTATGGCTACACCTTC.

On this clonotype itself: This may arise from a read error, as a much more abundant clone is one base away. The chain uses TRBV27 and TRBJ2-7; 8 bases are a match to TRBD1. The last part of the DNA fits TRBJ2-1 better; the J call may be wrong. CDR1 and CDR2 (germline): MNHEY, SMNVEV (reference sequence). The CDR3 covers 13 residues. The CDR3 sequence is CASSDRGTYEQFF. Here the CDR3 DNA reads TGTGCCAGCAGTGACAGGGGAACCTACGAGCAGTTCTTC.

At least ten counts were recorded for this clonotype. This chain links TRBV13 with TRBJ1-2, with 10 bases identical to TRBD1. Germline CDR1 is PRHDT and CDR2 is FYEKMQ (reference sequence). Unmatched junction bases numbered 4, after V lost 4 bases and J lost 8 bases. This CDR3 has 13 amino acids. The CDR3 sequence: CASSSGTGVGYTF. The CDR3 DNA is TGTGCCAGCAGCTCCGGGACAGGGGTCGGCTACACCTTC.

In its sample, this clonotype was seen a few times. This rearrangement joins TRBV9 to TRBJ1-5, with D possibly being TRBD1 (6 bases). Germline loops: CDR1 SGDLS, CDR2 YYNGEE. The CDR3 is made up of 15 amino acids. With 0 bases removed from V and 4 bases from J, the gap between germline ends came to 11 bases. The CDR3 nucleotides read TGTGCCAGCAGCGTAGGGGGGGCTGTTAATCAGCCCCAGCATTTT. It is translated as CASSVGGAVNQPQHF.

This clonotype was seen repeatedly, ten times or more. The CDR3 coding sequence is TGTGCCAGCAGCTTCGGGCTCACAGGGGGCTACGAGCAGTACTTC. It is translated as CASSFGLTGGYEQYF. This chain links TRBV7-2 with TRBJ2-7; the match to TRBD1 covers 8 bases. The CDR3 loop spans 15 amino acids. Germline-derived CDR1 and CDR2 are SGHTA and FQGNSA. J was trimmed by 3 bases and V by 3 bases; bases with no gene match: 7.

This clonotype was found a few times. The CDR3 nucleotides read TGTGCCAGCACCTGGACTAGCGGGGACCCTAGCACAGATACGCAGTATTTT. Its translation: CASTWTSGDPSTDTQYF. J is TRBJ2-3 and V is TRBV7-9, with 12 positions matching TRBD2. The CDR3 is 17 residues long. Germline loops: CDR1 SEHNR, CDR2 FQNEAQ (reference sequence). V dropped 7 bases and J dropped 0; count of bases not matched to a gene: 8.

This clonotype was seen ten or more times. The chain uses TRBV27 and TRBJ2-1; the D gene is possibly TRBD1 (5 bases). From germline, CDR1 is MNHEY and CDR2 SMNVEV (reference sequence). The CDR3 is 13 amino acids. V gave up 3 bases and J gave up 3 bases, with 6 bases separating them. The CDR3 sequence: CASSLQGYNEQFF. CDR3 nucleotide sequence: TGTGCCAGCAGTTTGCAGGGCTACAATGAGCAGTTCTTC.

There are many counts of this clonotype. J is TRBJ2-7 and V is TRBV7-2, with 11 bases fitting TRBD1. V was pared by 4 bases and J by 2 bases, with 1 base of the junction left unmatched. CDR1 and CDR2 from the germline V gene are SGHTA and FQGNSA. CDR3 length: 14 amino acids. CDR3 amino acids: CASSWTGGAYEQYF. The CDR3 DNA reads TGTGCCAGCAGCTGGACAGGGGGCGCCTACGAGCAGTACTTC. Looking up the rest from reference TRBV7-2 and TRBJ2-7 gives the full variable domain: GAGVSQSPSNKVTEKGKDVELRCDPISGHTALYWYRQSLGQGLEFLIYFQGNSAPDKSGLPSDRFSAERTGGSVSTLTIQRTQQEDSAVYLCASSWTGGAYEQYFGPGTRLTVT.

This clonotype was seen more than once but under ten times. The genes are TRBV3-1 and TRBJ2-7; D not certain. Germline assignment: CDR1 LGHDT and CDR2 YNNKEL (reference sequence). The CDR3 covers 12 residues. Trimming removed 0 bases at V and 7 bases at J, with 7 bases between. The CDR3, as DNA: TGTGCCAGCAGCCAAGAGTACGGTGAGCAGTACTTC. Protein product: CASSQEYGEQYF.

This clonotype occurred a few times. V is TRBV7-9 and J is TRBJ1-2; TRBD1 matches 9 bases. CDR1 is SEHNR and CDR2 is FQNEAQ in the germline V gene (reference sequence). The CDR3 length is 16 residues. The ends lost 1 base at V and 2 bases at J; junction bases unmatched: 5. In DNA, the CDR3 is TGTGCCAGCAGCTTAGAGCCGGGACAGGGAAACTATGGCTACACCTTC. It yields the protein CASSLEPGQGNYGYTF.